The rows below give T cell receptor beta chains drawn from one sample of a study of cytomegalovirus exposure and HLA in healthy donors. Profiled with immunoSEQ multiplex PCR; TCRdb holds only in-frame clones, not every one. The table has around 140,000 clones, 82% seen once. Material: PBMCs. All receptors derive from a woman aged 45 to 65 in good health and CMV-seropositive. Both conserved end residues are part of each CDR3. The D gene is left open where the match is weak. Clone size appears in some rows only: once, few, many, or a class for an expanded clone.

D: -
V: TRBV25-1
size: -
J: TRBJ1-6
DNA: TGTGCCAGTTTTACAGGGATAGACTATAATTCACCCCTCCACTTT
CDR3: CASFTGIDYNSPLHF

D: TRBD2
V: TRBV18
size: once
J: TRBJ2-1
DNA: TGTGCCAGCTCACCCACGGGCGGCGGGAGGGCCAATGAGCAGTTCTTC
CDR3: CASSPTGGGRANEQFF

D: -
V: TRBV7-2
size: -
J: TRBJ2-1
DNA: TGTGCCAGCAGCTTAGCCGGCGGGCATGAGCAGTTCTTC
CDR3: CASSLAGGHEQFF

D: -
V: TRBV7-9
size: -
J: TRBJ2-7
DNA: TGTGCCAGCAGCTTAGAGTCAGGGATAACCTACGAGCAGTACTTC
CDR3: CASSLESGITYEQYF

D: TRBD1
V: TRBV5-1
size: -
J: TRBJ2-3
DNA: TGCGCCAGCAGCGTGGACAGGGGGCTCACAGATACGCAGTATTTT
CDR3: CASSVDRGLTDTQYF

D: -
V: TRBV7-3
size: once
J: TRBJ1-1
DNA: TGTGCCAGCAGCTTAGGACTCACCACTGAAGCTTTCTTT
CDR3: CASSLGLTTEAFF

D: -
V: TRBV2
size: -
J: TRBJ2-7
DNA: TGTGCCAGCAGTGACAGGGGCTACGAGCAGTACTTC
CDR3: CASSDRGYEQYF

D: -
V: TRBV28
size: -
J: TRBJ2-5
DNA: TGTGCCAGCAGTTTTGACAGACAAGAGACCCAGTACTTC
CDR3: CASSFDRQETQYF

D: TRBD1
V: TRBV15
size: few
J: TRBJ1-2
DNA: TGTGCCACCAGCAGAGGCCGACAGGGAGGCTACACCTTC
CDR3: CATSRGRQGGYTF

D: TRBD2
V: TRBV10-3
size: -
J: TRBJ2-7
DNA: TGTGCCACTACCGGGACTACTTACGAGCAGTACTTC
CDR3: CATTGTTYEQYF

D: -
V: TRBV6-5
size: -
J: TRBJ2-7
DNA: TGTGCCAGCAGTTACTCACCTAGTATCCGCGAGCAGTACTTC
CDR3: CASSYSPSIREQYF